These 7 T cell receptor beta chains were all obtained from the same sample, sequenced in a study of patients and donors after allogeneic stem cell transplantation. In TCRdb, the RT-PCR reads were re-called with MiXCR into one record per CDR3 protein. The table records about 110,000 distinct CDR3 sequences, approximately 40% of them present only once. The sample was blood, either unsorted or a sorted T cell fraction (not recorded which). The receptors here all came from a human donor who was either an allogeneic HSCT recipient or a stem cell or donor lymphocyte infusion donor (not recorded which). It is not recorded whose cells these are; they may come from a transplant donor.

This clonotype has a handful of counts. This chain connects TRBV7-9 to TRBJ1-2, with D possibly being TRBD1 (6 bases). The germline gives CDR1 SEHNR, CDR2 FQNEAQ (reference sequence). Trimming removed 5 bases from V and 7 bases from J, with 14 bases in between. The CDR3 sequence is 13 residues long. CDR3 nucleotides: TGTGCCAGCAGCCCCGGGACAAATCTTGGCTACACCTTC. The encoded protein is CASSPGTNLGYTF.

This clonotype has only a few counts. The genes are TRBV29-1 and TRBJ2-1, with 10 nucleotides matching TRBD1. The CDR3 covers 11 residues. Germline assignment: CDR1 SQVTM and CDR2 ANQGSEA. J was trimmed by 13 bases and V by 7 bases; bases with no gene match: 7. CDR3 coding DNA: TGCAGCGCCAAGTGGGACAGGGGACAGTTCTTC. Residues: CSAKWDRGQFF.

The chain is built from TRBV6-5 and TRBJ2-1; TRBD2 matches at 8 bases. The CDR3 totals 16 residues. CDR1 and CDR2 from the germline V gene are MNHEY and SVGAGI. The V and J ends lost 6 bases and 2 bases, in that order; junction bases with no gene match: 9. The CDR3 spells CASSSDTGLAYNEQFF. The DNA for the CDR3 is TGTGCCAGCAGCTCAGACACGGGACTAGCCTACAATGAGCAGTTCTTC.

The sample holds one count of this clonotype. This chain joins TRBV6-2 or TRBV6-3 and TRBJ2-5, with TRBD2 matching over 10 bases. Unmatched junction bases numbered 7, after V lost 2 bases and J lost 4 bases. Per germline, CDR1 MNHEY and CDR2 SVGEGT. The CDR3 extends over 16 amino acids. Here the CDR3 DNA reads TGTGCCAGCAGTTACCCTCAGCGGGAGGGCCGAGAGACCCAGTACTTC. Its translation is CASSYPQREGRETQYF.

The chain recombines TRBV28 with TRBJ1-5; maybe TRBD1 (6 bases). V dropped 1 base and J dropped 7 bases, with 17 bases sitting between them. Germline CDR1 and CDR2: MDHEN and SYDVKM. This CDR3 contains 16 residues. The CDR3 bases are TGTGCCAGCAGTTTATTTTTTCGCGGGGGCTCACAGCCCCAGCATTTT. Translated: CASSLFFRGGSQPQHF.

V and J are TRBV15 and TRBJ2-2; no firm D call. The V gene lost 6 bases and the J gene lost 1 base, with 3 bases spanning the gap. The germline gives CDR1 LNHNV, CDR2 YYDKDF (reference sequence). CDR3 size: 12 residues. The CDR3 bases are TGTGCCACCAGGCAGAACACCGGGGAGCTGTTTTTT. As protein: CATRQNTGELFF.

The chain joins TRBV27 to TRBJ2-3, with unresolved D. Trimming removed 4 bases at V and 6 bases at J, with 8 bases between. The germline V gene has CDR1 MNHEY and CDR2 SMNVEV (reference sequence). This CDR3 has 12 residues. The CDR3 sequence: CASSSAWDTQYF. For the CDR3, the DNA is TGTGCCAGCAGTTCGGCCTGGGATACGCAGTATTTT.